The entry that follows covers one TCR beta chain sequence. This clone was recorded only once. This clone's antigen is unknown. One base away there is no much larger clone; base qualities are not given. Each collaborating institution followed its own protocols to collect whole blood in K2EDTA tubes. For TCRbeta analysis, collaborators shipped samples as frozen whole blood, isolated PBMCs, or DNA extracted from either of those sample types. This entry is derived from a study of blood T cell repertoires in COVID-19 (dated by TCRdb to 2018 to 2021). Context from the whole study: Samples covering the acute and convalescent phases of COVID-19 were provided by collaborators in the United States, Italy and Spain. Where available, HLA class I and class II types were taken from metadata supplied by the sample provider and were not determined by assay-based typing. The prospective study material was composed of cDNA or gDNA derived from T cells, B-cell-depleted T cells, or PBMCs. A freely available public database, intended as a resource for researchers studying the immune response to SARS-CoV-2, is where the repertoires were released. Deeply sampled blood TCRbeta repertoires from subjects exposed to, actively infected with, or recovered from COVID-19 were included in the dataset. A de-identified subject ID, COVID-19 status, age in years and sex were almost always included in the sample metadata. The samples were drawn from two sources: the first 160 participants of the ongoing ImmuneRACE study, and approximately 1,300 subjects contributed by 6 global collaborators. Results the study describes overall, beyond this receptor: The quantity of clinical and demographic metadata differed by source and by participant and was supplied without curation.

The immunoSEQ Assay, a bias-controlled multiplex PCR, was used to amplify TCRbeta CDR3 regions from genomic DNA. Regarding the original processing steps: Within the assay, amplification of reference gene primers was used to estimate how many nucleated cells each sample contained. Sequence reads were collapsed and filtered to measure the absolute abundance of every unique TCRbeta CDR3 rearrangement. Productive Simpson clonality was computed per sample as the square root of Simpson's diversity index over productive rearrangements. Sourced from immuneACCESS, this table was stored by TCRdb with only in-frame sequences that have V and J called. A share of the clones is absent; for the studies checked, an unresolved V gene accounts for under half, and the remainder has no known explanation. The D gene and trimming were derived from the DNA, and the V and J assignments and clone size from that table. The sample yields 150,000 to 200,000 clones; about 80% were counted once. The ten biggest clones cover about 26% of the sample.

The germline ends are 16 bases apart after V is trimmed by 8 bases and J by 6 bases. CDR1 and CDR2 were assigned from the germline V gene as SNHLY and FYNNEI. Including the terminal cysteine and phenylalanine, the CDR3 comprises 13 residues. CDR3 DNA is the only sequence kept; it has 39 bases, read in frame from the first base. The specimen sequenced was peripheral blood. The chain is assembled from TRBV2 and TRBJ1-1; TRBD1 might be the D gene, on 5 matching bases. The receptor's source is a woman between 65 and 79 years old with acute or convalescent COVID-19. The nucleotide sequence is given as TGTGCCAGCGGGTCACCGGGGGGGGCTGAAGCTTTCTTT. This translates into CASGSPGGAEAFF.